This TCR beta chain was observed in a study of T cells in Graves' hyperthyroidism and ophthalmopathy. This CDR3 spans 14 amino acids. V was cut by 9 bases and J by 0 bases, with 15 bases left in between. Germline V gene sequence: CDR1 LNHDA, CDR2 SQIVND (reference sequence). Study-wide findings and caveats: The model identified upcoming ophthalmopathy a median approximately six months ahead of onset. Most clonotypes that expanded in the thyroid above 0.001 also showed up in blood.

The CDR3 regions of TCR beta were amplified from RNA transcripts. First-round RT-PCR targeting the TCR CDR3 was performed with the HTBI primer set. Via MiXCR, TCRdb re-called the multiplex PCR reads, giving one row per CDR3 protein. Altogether hundreds of thousands of distinct CDR3 sequences are present, 15% to 18% being singletons, with the ten largest covering just under 8%. In its sample, this clonotype was seen a few times. The antigen remains unidentified. Patients were excluded because of uncontrolled infection, other autoimmune disease, pregnancy or lactation. Sequencing was done on a sample of blood. This chain joins TRBV19 and TRBJ2-7; D perhaps matches TRBD2 (5 bases). The sequence derives from a woman younger than 35 with Graves' hyperthyroidism. CDR3 bases: TGTGCCAGCAGCTCCGCGGGCCGCTCCTACGAGCAGTACTTC. Its translation is CASSSAGRSYEQYF.